This is a list of T cell receptor beta chains from one sample in a study of response to subunit inactivated influenza vaccine. In TCRdb, the RT-PCR reads were re-called with MiXCR into one record per CDR3 protein. Of over 400,000 distinct CDR3 sequences listed, 10% to 15% are singletons. The sequencing here drew on PBMCs from blood, taken roughly 46 days after vaccination. These receptors all come from a man over 45 who received an inactivated influenza vaccine. Both conserved end residues are part of each CDR3. Each record gives: V gene, J gene, clone size, D gene, CDR3 DNA, CDR3 protein. The D gene is left open where the match is weak. Size is omitted from some rows. Given values are once, few, many or a class for expanded clones.

V: TRBV6-1; J: TRBJ2-3; size: .; D: .; DNA: TGTGCCAGCAGTGACAAGAGCGGGTTCACAGATACGCAGTATTTT; CDR3: CASSDKSGFTDTQYF
V: TRBV29-1; J: TRBJ2-3; size: .; D: .; DNA: TGCAGCGTAACTAAAGGTATTGCAGATACGCAGTATTTT; CDR3: CSVTKGIADTQYF
V: TRBV4-2; J: TRBJ2-7; size: many; D: .; DNA: TGTGCCAGCAGCCAAGATTGGGGGAGCGAGCAGTACTTC; CDR3: CASSQDWGSEQYF
V: TRBV27; J: TRBJ2-1; size: few; D: TRBD1; DNA: TGTGCCAGCACCCGGGACAGGGCCCACAATGAGCAGTTCTTC; CDR3: CASTRDRAHNEQFF
V: TRBV5-1; J: TRBJ2-5; size: few; D: TRBD1; DNA: TGCGCCAGCAGCTCGGGGACAGGGATAGAGACCCAGTACTTC; CDR3: CASSSGTGIETQYF
V: TRBV20-1; J: TRBJ1-5; size: few; D: TRBD1; DNA: TGCAGTGCGATCACAGGGGTTCCTCGCAATCAGCCCCAGCATTTT; CDR3: CSAITGVPRNQPQHF
V: TRBV4-3; J: TRBJ2-1; size: many; D: TRBD2; DNA: TGCGCCAGCAGCCAGGGGACTAGCGGGCTGTACAATGAGCAGTTCTTC; CDR3: CASSQGTSGLYNEQFF
V: TRBV7-2; J: TRBJ1-5; size: .; D: .; DNA: TGTGCCAGCAGCTTAATACACGGAGATCAGCCCCAGCATTTT; CDR3: CASSLIHGDQPQHF
V: TRBV11-2; J: TRBJ2-3; size: .; D: TRBD1; DNA: TGTGCCAGCAGCCCCTTCGGACAGGTGACTAGCACAGATACGCAGTATTTT; CDR3: CASSPFGQVTSTDTQYF
V: TRBV3-1; J: TRBJ2-7; size: .; D: TRBD1; DNA: TGTGCCAGCAGCCAAGTTGGACAGGGGGCTGGCGAGCAGTACTTC; CDR3: CASSQVGQGAGEQYF
V: TRBV7-9; J: TRBJ2-3; size: .; D: .; DNA: TGTGCCAGCAGCCAATTATTCAGGCGTAGCACAGATACGCAGTATTTT; CDR3: CASSQLFRRSTDTQYF
V: TRBV28; J: TRBJ2-3; size: few; D: TRBD1; DNA: TGTGCCAGCAGTTCCGGGACAGGCCTTAACCGGTATAGCACAGATACGCAGTATTTT; CDR3: CASSSGTGLNRYSTDTQYF
V: TRBV30; J: TRBJ1-6; size: .; D: .; DNA: TGTGCCTGGAGGGGTACAGGGACCTATAATTCACCCCTCCACTTT; CDR3: CAWRGTGTYNSPLHF
V: TRBV7-6; J: TRBJ2-7; size: few; D: .; DNA: TGTGCCAGCAGCTCCCCAGGGAGGAACGGAGCGTACGAGCAGTACTTC; CDR3: CASSSPGRNGAYEQYF
V: TRBV12-3/TRBV12-4; J: TRBJ2-7; size: .; D: TRBD2; DNA: TGTGCCAGCAGTCCCCGGGAGGGACTAGTTACCCACGAGCAGTACTTC; CDR3: CASSPREGLVTHEQYF
V: TRBV5-1; J: TRBJ2-1; size: few; D: .; DNA: TGCGCCAGGGGGACAAGGAGCTCCTACAATGAGCAGTTCTTC; CDR3: CARGTRSSYNEQFF
V: TRBV28; J: TRBJ1-1; size: few; D: TRBD1; DNA: TGTGCCAGCAGCCACGGAGGACAGGAAACGGGAGCTTTCTTT; CDR3: CASSHGGQETGAFF
V: TRBV28; J: TRBJ2-1; size: .; D: .; DNA: TGTGCCAGCGGCCCCACAAGGACATTATACAATGAGCAGTTCTTC; CDR3: CASGPTRTLYNEQFF
V: TRBV7-9; J: TRBJ1-5; size: .; D: .; DNA: TGTGCCAGCAGCTTAGGGGTTCAGACCCAGCATTTT; CDR3: CASSLGVQTQHF
V: TRBV20-1; J: TRBJ2-3; size: .; D: TRBD2; DNA: TGCAGTGCTAGTCGAGCGGGGGGGGTCACAGATACGCAGTATTTT; CDR3: CSASRAGGVTDTQYF
V: TRBV10-3; J: TRBJ1-6; size: .; D: TRBD1; DNA: TGTGCCATCAGTGAAGGGAGGGACAGGAAAGCGAATAATTCACCCCTCCACTTT; CDR3: CAISEGRDRKANNSPLHF
V: TRBV5-4; J: TRBJ2-1; size: many; D: TRBD2; DNA: TGTGCCAGCAGCTTGGTACCCCAGACTAGCGGGGGGGATCAGGATGAGCAGTTCTTC; CDR3: CASSLVPQTSGGDQDEQFF
V: TRBV29-1; J: TRBJ2-7; size: few; D: TRBD2; DNA: TGCAGCGTTGCTCCGGGGGGAACCTACGAGCAGTACTTC; CDR3: CSVAPGGTYEQYF
V: TRBV5-8; J: TRBJ2-1; size: .; D: .; DNA: TGTGCCAGCAGCTTGGGTGGGACCACAGTTTACAATGAGCAGTTCTTC; CDR3: CASSLGGTTVYNEQFF
V: TRBV6-2/TRBV6-3; J: TRBJ2-1; size: many; D: TRBD2; DNA: TGTGCCAGCAGCACACGCTTGGGACTAGCGGGAGACAATGAGCAGTTCTTC; CDR3: CASSTRLGLAGDNEQFF
V: TRBV7-2; J: TRBJ2-7; size: many; D: TRBD1; DNA: TGTGCCAGCAGCCAGGACAGGGGCCCCTTCTACGAGCAGTACTTC; CDR3: CASSQDRGPFYEQYF
V: TRBV7-2; J: TRBJ2-7; size: .; D: TRBD2; DNA: TGTGCCAGCAGCTTAGGTAGCGGGACCACCTACGAGCAGTACTTC; CDR3: CASSLGSGTTYEQYF
V: TRBV29-1; J: TRBJ2-7; size: many; D: TRBD1; DNA: TGCAGCGTTGTTTCGGGACAGTTAGAAAACGAGCAGTACTTC; CDR3: CSVVSGQLENEQYF
V: TRBV12-3/TRBV12-4; J: TRBJ1-1; size: .; D: .; DNA: TGTGCCAGCAGACTCGGGGCCAGTATCACTGAAGCTTTCTTT; CDR3: CASRLGASITEAFF
V: TRBV25-1; J: TRBJ2-5; size: few; D: .; DNA: TGTGCCAGCAGTGAACCTGGGTTCCAAGAGACCCAGTACTTC; CDR3: CASSEPGFQETQYF
V: TRBV20-1; J: TRBJ2-7; size: .; D: .; DNA: TGCAGTTCCTCACCGACAGGTGACGAGCAGTACTTC; CDR3: CSSSPTGDEQYF
V: TRBV12-3/TRBV12-4; J: TRBJ2-3; size: many; D: .; DNA: TGTGCCAGCAGACCAACAGGGTGGGATACGCAGTATTTT; CDR3: CASRPTGWDTQYF
V: TRBV4-2; J: TRBJ2-3; size: .; D: .; DNA: TGTGCCAGCAGCCAAGAACTGGGGCCCACAGATACGCAGTATTTT; CDR3: CASSQELGPTDTQYF
V: TRBV7-2; J: TRBJ2-2; size: .; D: .; DNA: TGTGCCAGCAGCTTACAACCAGGGTCGGGCACCGGGGAGCTGTTTTTT; CDR3: CASSLQPGSGTGELFF
V: TRBV24-1; J: TRBJ2-2; size: .; D: .; DNA: TGTGCCACCAGTGAGCCAAGCCTGAACACCGGGGAGCTGTTTTTT; CDR3: CATSEPSLNTGELFF
V: TRBV12-3/TRBV12-4; J: TRBJ2-1; size: .; D: .; DNA: TGTGTCAGCAGTATCCAAGCGGGTGAGCAGTTCTTC; CDR3: CVSSIQAGEQFF
V: TRBV4-3; J: TRBJ1-2; size: .; D: .; DNA: TGCGCCAGCAGCCAAGAGTTCCCCAGAGCTAACTATGGCTACACCTTC; CDR3: CASSQEFPRANYGYTF
V: TRBV10-3; J: TRBJ1-3; size: .; D: .; DNA: TGTGCCATCAGTGAACAAATGCCAAACACCATATATTTT; CDR3: CAISEQMPNTIYF
V: TRBV7-2; J: TRBJ2-7; size: few; D: TRBD2; DNA: TGTGCCAGCAGCTTAGCGGTGGGGGGGGGACGGGTGCAGTACTTC; CDR3: CASSLAVGGGRVQYF
V: TRBV20-1; J: TRBJ2-7; size: once; D: TRBD2; DNA: TGCAGTGCGTACTCTAGCGGGGGATCCTACGAGCAGTACTTC; CDR3: CSAYSSGGSYEQYF
V: TRBV27; J: TRBJ1-2; size: .; D: TRBD1; DNA: TGTGCCAGCAGTGCAAACAGGGGGCGGGTTGGCTACACCTTC; CDR3: CASSANRGRVGYTF
V: TRBV5-6; J: TRBJ2-1; size: .; D: TRBD2; DNA: TGTGCCAGCAGCCGCGGGGGGGTGAATTCCGGGACGTGGGAGCAGTTCTTC; CDR3: CASSRGGVNSGTWEQFF
V: TRBV7-2; J: TRBJ2-3; size: few; D: .; DNA: TGTGCCAGCAGCGCGGTCCTAGTCCCCTTTATCACAGATACGCAGTATTTT; CDR3: CASSAVLVPFITDTQYF
V: TRBV4-1; J: TRBJ2-6; size: many; D: .; DNA: TGCGCCAGCAGCCCACGGGATGGAGTGAGGTCTGGGGCCAACGTCCTGACTTTC; CDR3: CASSPRDGVRSGANVLTF
V: TRBV7-9; J: TRBJ2-1; size: few; D: .; DNA: TGTGCCAGCGGGGGAGACCCCAATGAGCAGTTCTTC; CDR3: CASGGDPNEQFF
V: TRBV15; J: TRBJ2-7; size: .; D: .; DNA: TGTGCCACCAGCGCTTCAACCTACGAGCAGTACTTC; CDR3: CATSASTYEQYF
V: TRBV27; J: TRBJ2-7; size: .; D: .; DNA: TGTGCCAGCAGGGAGGGGGCCTACTCCTACGAGCAGTACTTC; CDR3: CASREGAYSYEQYF
V: TRBV20-1; J: TRBJ2-1; size: many; D: TRBD2; DNA: TGCAGTGCGTCTACCGGGACTATCTACAATGAGCAGTTCTTC; CDR3: CSASTGTIYNEQFF
V: TRBV3-1; J: TRBJ1-5; size: .; D: .; DNA: TGTGCCAGCAGCCAATCTTGGGGGCTAGGTCAGCCCCAGCATTTT; CDR3: CASSQSWGLGQPQHF
V: TRBV6-5; J: TRBJ2-7; size: few; D: .; DNA: TGTGCCAGCAGTTACTTGGGCCGGGGGAGCTCCTACGAGCAGTACTTC; CDR3: CASSYLGRGSSYEQYF
V: TRBV11-2; J: TRBJ2-3; size: few; D: TRBD2; DNA: TGTGCCAGCAGCTTAGGTCTGCGGGGGGGCACAGATACGCAGTATTTT; CDR3: CASSLGLRGGTDTQYF
V: TRBV20-1; J: TRBJ2-2; size: few; D: .; DNA: TGCAGTGCTAGAGATAAGGAACGGCCCGCGAACACCGGGGAGCTGTTTTTT; CDR3: CSARDKERPANTGELFF
V: TRBV4-3; J: TRBJ2-7; size: few; D: TRBD1; DNA: TGCGCCAGCGCACCGGGACAGGGCTACGAGCAGTACTTC; CDR3: CASAPGQGYEQYF